This T cell receptor beta chain was obtained from a study of cytomegalovirus exposure and HLA in healthy donors. Use of 60 Vbeta and 13 Jbeta primers characterized the PCR. Generated by immunoSEQ multiplex PCR, the TCRdb table keeps only in-frame clones and is missing some. The table has about 120,000 clones, 70% to 80% seen once. Germline V CDR1 and CDR2: MNHNY, SVGAGI (reference sequence). This CDR3 spans 13 amino acids. Trimming took off 2 bases at V and 6 bases at J, with 11 bases between the two ends. For this clone: The antigen is undetermined.

The study, taken as a whole, reports: The authors listed around 150 TCR beta chains as cytomegalovirus-associated.

The source of this sequence is a female donor in good health and CMV-seronegative. The chain is built from TRBV6-6 and TRBJ2-7; D possibly corresponds to TRBD1 (7 bases). The specimen was PBMCs. The CDR3 DNA follows: TGTGCCAGCAGTTACGCGGGACAGCTCGAGCAGTACTTC. Translation: CASSYAGQLEQYF.